Listed below are T cell receptor beta chains from one sample, sequenced in a study of blood T cell repertoires in COVID-19. This table comes from immunoSEQ multiplex PCR, and its TCRdb copy is limited to in-frame clones, with some not included. Among 200,000 to 250,000 clones listed, about 86% were seen once. Sequencing used peripheral blood. These receptors were collected from a man aged 80 or over with acute or convalescent COVID-19. Both conserved end residues are part of each CDR3. Fields, in order: CDR3 DNA, CDR3 protein, J gene, V gene, D gene, clone size. A D gene is named only where the DNA matches it firmly. Where a row states a size, it is once, few, many or the class of an expanded clone; other rows omit it.

CDR3 DNA: TGTGCTAGTGGTTACCAGACAGGGAACGAGCAGTACTTC
CDR3 protein: CASGYQTGNEQYF
J gene: TRBJ2-7
V gene: TRBV12-5
D gene: TRBD1
clone size: -

CDR3 DNA: TGCGCCAGCAGCCAAGAGGGGGCAGGGTATCCCGGGGAGCTGTTTTTT
CDR3 protein: CASSQEGAGYPGELFF
J gene: TRBJ2-2
V gene: TRBV4-1
D gene: -
clone size: once

CDR3 DNA: TGTGCCAGTCAAGACACATCAAATCAGCCCCAGCATTTT
CDR3 protein: CASQDTSNQPQHF
J gene: TRBJ1-5
V gene: TRBV19
D gene: -
clone size: -

CDR3 DNA: TGTGCCAGCAGCTTGGCCCCGGGACAGTCTAATGAAAAACTGTTTTTT
CDR3 protein: CASSLAPGQSNEKLFF
J gene: TRBJ1-4
V gene: TRBV5-4
D gene: TRBD1
clone size: -

CDR3 DNA: TGTGCCAGCAGCGGTGCCGGGACTAGCACCGAGCAGTACTTC
CDR3 protein: CASSGAGTSTEQYF
J gene: TRBJ2-7
V gene: TRBV9
D gene: TRBD2
clone size: -

CDR3 DNA: TGTGCCAGCAGACTAACCCGTTTTGGTGGCTACACCTTC
CDR3 protein: CASRLTRFGGYTF
J gene: TRBJ1-2
V gene: TRBV28
D gene: -
clone size: -

CDR3 DNA: TGTGCCAGCAGTAATTCGGACAGTGCTGGGGAAAAACTGTTTTTT
CDR3 protein: CASSNSDSAGEKLFF
J gene: TRBJ1-4
V gene: TRBV11-3
D gene: -
clone size: few

CDR3 DNA: TGTGCCAGCAGCTTCCGGACAGGGGGGAATGAGCAGTTCTTC
CDR3 protein: CASSFRTGGNEQFF
J gene: TRBJ2-1
V gene: TRBV7-2
D gene: TRBD1
clone size: -

CDR3 DNA: TGTGCCAGCAATCAGGGTCGGTTCGAGCAGTACTTC
CDR3 protein: CASNQGRFEQYF
J gene: TRBJ2-7
V gene: TRBV6-6
D gene: -
clone size: -

CDR3 DNA: TGTGCCAGCAGCTTAGCGAGGGGGGGATACTCACCCCTCCACTTT
CDR3 protein: CASSLARGGYSPLHF
J gene: TRBJ1-6
V gene: TRBV7-2
D gene: -
clone size: -

CDR3 DNA: TGCAGGGCAGGGGATAACTATGGCTACACCTTC
CDR3 protein: CRAGDNYGYTF
J gene: TRBJ1-2
V gene: TRBV20-1
D gene: -
clone size: -

CDR3 DNA: TGTGCCAGCACCGCCGGGACACCGAACCACAATGAGCAGTTCTTC
CDR3 protein: CASTAGTPNHNEQFF
J gene: TRBJ2-1
V gene: TRBV28
D gene: -
clone size: -

CDR3 DNA: TGTGCCTGGAGGGCCGGGGCAGGGGCCTCCCTTGGCTACACCTTC
CDR3 protein: CAWRAGAGASLGYTF
J gene: TRBJ1-2
V gene: TRBV30
D gene: -
clone size: -

CDR3 DNA: TGCGCCAGCAGCCCCCAGGGGGCCTACACTGAAGCTTTCTTT
CDR3 protein: CASSPQGAYTEAFF
J gene: TRBJ1-1
V gene: TRBV5-1
D gene: TRBD1
clone size: few

CDR3 DNA: TGTGCCACCAGCAGAGGGGGGGGCGAATATGGCTACACCTTC
CDR3 protein: CATSRGGGEYGYTF
J gene: TRBJ1-2
V gene: TRBV15
D gene: -
clone size: -

CDR3 DNA: TGTGCCAGCAGTAAAGACAGGGGATACTATGGCTACACCTTC
CDR3 protein: CASSKDRGYYGYTF
J gene: TRBJ1-2
V gene: TRBV2
D gene: TRBD1
clone size: -

CDR3 DNA: TGTGCCAGCAGACCTACAGGGGGCGAGCAGTACTTC
CDR3 protein: CASRPTGGEQYF
J gene: TRBJ2-7
V gene: TRBV2
D gene: TRBD1
clone size: once

CDR3 DNA: TGTGCCAGCAGCTCCGGTGGGGGGGAAAAGACCCAGTACTTC
CDR3 protein: CASSSGGGEKTQYF
J gene: TRBJ2-5
V gene: TRBV7-9
D gene: TRBD2
clone size: -

CDR3 DNA: TGCGCCAGCAGCCCCGGGACAGGGTATGGCTACACCTTC
CDR3 protein: CASSPGTGYGYTF
J gene: TRBJ1-2
V gene: TRBV5-1
D gene: TRBD1
clone size: -

CDR3 DNA: TGTGCCAGCAGCTTAGGCGGGACCCGCAATCAGCCCCAGCATTTT
CDR3 protein: CASSLGGTRNQPQHF
J gene: TRBJ1-5
V gene: TRBV7-2
D gene: -
clone size: -

CDR3 DNA: TGTGCCAGCAGCTTAATGGGTATCAGGGGCACAGATACGCAGTATTTT
CDR3 protein: CASSLMGIRGTDTQYF
J gene: TRBJ2-3
V gene: TRBV5-4
D gene: -
clone size: -

CDR3 DNA: TGTGCCAGCAGCGAGACAGGGCTGAACACTGAAGCTTTCTTT
CDR3 protein: CASSETGLNTEAFF
J gene: TRBJ1-1
V gene: TRBV6-4
D gene: TRBD1
clone size: -

CDR3 DNA: TGTGCCAGCAGCCAATCGACAGGGGCCTACGAGCAGTACTTC
CDR3 protein: CASSQSTGAYEQYF
J gene: TRBJ2-7
V gene: TRBV14
D gene: TRBD1
clone size: -

CDR3 DNA: TGTGCCAGCAGCTTGGACAGGGGGTGGTACGAGCAGTACTTC
CDR3 protein: CASSLDRGWYEQYF
J gene: TRBJ2-7
V gene: TRBV5-6
D gene: TRBD1
clone size: -

CDR3 DNA: TGCGCCAGCAGCCGCGCCAGGTGGGCGAACACTGAAGCTTTCTTT
CDR3 protein: CASSRARWANTEAFF
J gene: TRBJ1-1
V gene: TRBV4-1
D gene: -
clone size: -

CDR3 DNA: TGCGCCAGCAGCTTGGCCGGTAACCCCTACGAGCAGTACTTC
CDR3 protein: CASSLAGNPYEQYF
J gene: TRBJ2-7
V gene: TRBV5-1
D gene: -
clone size: -

CDR3 DNA: TGTGCCAGCAGCTCCCCGGGACTTCGCTCCTACGAGCAGTACTTC
CDR3 protein: CASSSPGLRSYEQYF
J gene: TRBJ2-7
V gene: TRBV5-5
D gene: -
clone size: once

CDR3 DNA: TGTGCCAGCAAACGGGGTGTCGATTCGAACACTGAAGCTTTCTTT
CDR3 protein: CASKRGVDSNTEAFF
J gene: TRBJ1-1
V gene: TRBV6-4
D gene: -
clone size: once

CDR3 DNA: TGTGCCAGCCGGGGACAGGGGACAAAAAACTGGGAGAATGAAAAACTGTTTTTT
CDR3 protein: CASRGQGTKNWENEKLFF
J gene: TRBJ1-4
V gene: TRBV18
D gene: TRBD1
clone size: -

CDR3 DNA: TGCGCCAGCAGCCCCGCCCCAAGGACTAGCGGGAATGAGCAGTTCTTC
CDR3 protein: CASSPAPRTSGNEQFF
J gene: TRBJ2-1
V gene: TRBV4-1
D gene: TRBD2
clone size: -

CDR3 DNA: TGTGCCAGTAGTATAATGGCAGGGGGAAGCAATCAGCCCCAGCATTTT
CDR3 protein: CASSIMAGGSNQPQHF
J gene: TRBJ1-5
V gene: TRBV19
D gene: TRBD1
clone size: -

CDR3 DNA: TGTGCCAGCAGCCCCCTGGGGGGACAGAGCTATGGCTACACCTTC
CDR3 protein: CASSPLGGQSYGYTF
J gene: TRBJ1-2
V gene: TRBV5-6
D gene: TRBD1
clone size: -

CDR3 DNA: TGTGCCAGCAGAAGCCGAGCGGTCAGCTCCTACAATGAGCAGTTCTTC
CDR3 protein: CASRSRAVSSYNEQFF
J gene: TRBJ2-1
V gene: TRBV6-6
D gene: -
clone size: -

CDR3 DNA: TGTGCCATGAGGTCAGGCGGGGGGAACACCGGGGAGCTGTTTTTT
CDR3 protein: CAMRSGGGNTGELFF
J gene: TRBJ2-2
V gene: TRBV5-4
D gene: TRBD2
clone size: -

CDR3 DNA: TGTGCCAGCAGCTTCAGGGGCTCCTATAATTCACCCCTCCACTTT
CDR3 protein: CASSFRGSYNSPLHF
J gene: TRBJ1-6
V gene: TRBV7-9
D gene: -
clone size: -

CDR3 DNA: TGCGCCAGCAGCCCCGGACAGGTCACAGATACGCAGTATTTT
CDR3 protein: CASSPGQVTDTQYF
J gene: TRBJ2-3
V gene: TRBV5-1
D gene: TRBD1
clone size: once

CDR3 DNA: TGTGCCTGGAGTGTAGAGGGACTCTTACAAGAGACCCAGTACTTC
CDR3 protein: CAWSVEGLLQETQYF
J gene: TRBJ2-5
V gene: TRBV30
D gene: -
clone size: -

CDR3 DNA: TGTGCCATCAGTGCCCGGGACAGTAGAGGCTACACCTTC
CDR3 protein: CAISARDSRGYTF
J gene: TRBJ1-2
V gene: TRBV10-3
D gene: TRBD1
clone size: -

CDR3 DNA: TGTGCCAGCAGTTTACAGGGGACGATCCTCTACGAGCAGTACTTC
CDR3 protein: CASSLQGTILYEQYF
J gene: TRBJ2-7
V gene: TRBV27
D gene: -
clone size: -

CDR3 DNA: TGTGCCAAATCCATGGGGCTAGCCAAAAACATTCAGTACTTC
CDR3 protein: CAKSMGLAKNIQYF
J gene: TRBJ2-4
V gene: TRBV7-2
D gene: -
clone size: -

CDR3 DNA: TGTGCCAGTATCGAAGCGGGGGGCAGGAGCTATGGCTACACCTTC
CDR3 protein: CASIEAGGRSYGYTF
J gene: TRBJ1-2
V gene: TRBV19
D gene: -
clone size: -

CDR3 DNA: TGTGCCAGCAGTCCCCTCAGGGGGCACGGCTACACCTTC
CDR3 protein: CASSPLRGHGYTF
J gene: TRBJ1-2
V gene: TRBV28
D gene: TRBD1
clone size: once

CDR3 DNA: TGCGCCAGCAGCCTGGGGACAGGGGGCACCGGGGAGCTGTTTTTT
CDR3 protein: CASSLGTGGTGELFF
J gene: TRBJ2-2
V gene: TRBV5-1
D gene: TRBD1
clone size: once

CDR3 DNA: TGTGCCAGCAAATGGGGGGGGACTAATGAAAAACTGTTTTTT
CDR3 protein: CASKWGGTNEKLFF
J gene: TRBJ1-4
V gene: TRBV2
D gene: -
clone size: -

CDR3 DNA: TGTGCCAGCAGTTTAGGAAAGGAGGGCTACACCTTC
CDR3 protein: CASSLGKEGYTF
J gene: TRBJ1-2
V gene: TRBV28
D gene: -
clone size: once

CDR3 DNA: TGTGCCAGCAGCCCCGGCGGCGGGAAGACAGATACGCAGTATTTT
CDR3 protein: CASSPGGGKTDTQYF
J gene: TRBJ2-3
V gene: TRBV7-2
D gene: -
clone size: -

CDR3 DNA: TGCAGCGTTGCCAATCCTGGCTACACCTTC
CDR3 protein: CSVANPGYTF
J gene: TRBJ1-2
V gene: TRBV29-1
D gene: -
clone size: -

CDR3 DNA: TGTGCCAGCAGTGTGGGACTGCTGAACACTGAAGCTTTCTTT
CDR3 protein: CASSVGLLNTEAFF
J gene: TRBJ1-1
V gene: TRBV2
D gene: -
clone size: -

CDR3 DNA: TGTGCCAGCAGCCAAGGACCCGGACAGGGGGCCTACAATGAGCAGTTCTTC
CDR3 protein: CASSQGPGQGAYNEQFF
J gene: TRBJ2-1
V gene: TRBV3-1/TRBV3-2
D gene: TRBD1
clone size: -

CDR3 DNA: TGCGCCAGCAGCCGGGACAATAATTCACCCCTCCACTTT
CDR3 protein: CASSRDNNSPLHF
J gene: TRBJ1-6
V gene: TRBV5-1
D gene: -
clone size: -

CDR3 DNA: TGTGCCAGCAGTTACCCACTGGGGCTCTATCAGCCCCAGCATTTT
CDR3 protein: CASSYPLGLYQPQHF
J gene: TRBJ1-5
V gene: TRBV6-6
D gene: -
clone size: -

CDR3 DNA: TGTGCCAGCAGTTCAGGTCGGATCACTGAAGCTTTCTTT
CDR3 protein: CASSSGRITEAFF
J gene: TRBJ1-1
V gene: TRBV6-6
D gene: -
clone size: -

CDR3 DNA: TGTGCCAGCAGCCTCTATACTAGCGGGGTTAGCACAGATACGCAGTATTTT
CDR3 protein: CASSLYTSGVSTDTQYF
J gene: TRBJ2-3
V gene: TRBV4-2
D gene: TRBD2
clone size: few

CDR3 DNA: TGTGCCAGCAGCGTAGTCCCAGGATCTAATGAAAAACTGTTTTTT
CDR3 protein: CASSVVPGSNEKLFF
J gene: TRBJ1-4
V gene: TRBV9
D gene: -
clone size: -

CDR3 DNA: TGTGCCAGCAGTTCCGCCGGGACAGGGATGGAGCAGTACTTC
CDR3 protein: CASSSAGTGMEQYF
J gene: TRBJ2-7
V gene: TRBV27
D gene: TRBD1
clone size: -

CDR3 DNA: TGTGCCAGCCGAGGGGGACAGTCCTACGAGCAGTACTTC
CDR3 protein: CASRGGQSYEQYF
J gene: TRBJ2-7
V gene: TRBV25-1
D gene: TRBD1
clone size: -

CDR3 DNA: TGTGCCAGCAGCTATTACGGGACAGACACTGAAGCTTTCTTT
CDR3 protein: CASSYYGTDTEAFF
J gene: TRBJ1-1
V gene: TRBV7-3
D gene: TRBD1
clone size: -

CDR3 DNA: TGTGCCAGCAGCTTCGGACTAGCGGGAGAGGGGGATACGCAGTATTTT
CDR3 protein: CASSFGLAGEGDTQYF
J gene: TRBJ2-3
V gene: TRBV11-2
D gene: TRBD2
clone size: -

CDR3 DNA: TGCAGCGTTGGGGACAGCCGAAACACTGAAGCTTTCTTT
CDR3 protein: CSVGDSRNTEAFF
J gene: TRBJ1-1
V gene: TRBV29-1
D gene: TRBD1
clone size: -

CDR3 DNA: TGTGCCAGCAGTTTAGGGGGCTGGATATACGAGCAGTACTTC
CDR3 protein: CASSLGGWIYEQYF
J gene: TRBJ2-7
V gene: TRBV28
D gene: -
clone size: -